This T cell receptor (beta chain) was captured in a study of shared clonotypes between healthy human individuals. Sequenced by immunoSEQ multiplex PCR; TCRdb stores in-frame clones only, minus some. The repertoire holds almost 750,000 clones, with 72% as singletons. Germline CDR1 and CDR2: SNHLY and FYNNEI. V was shortened by 0 bases and J by 2 bases, with 7 bases between the two germline ends. The CDR3 length is 14 residues. This receptor was obtained from a woman younger than 45 in good health. The rearrangement links TRBV2 to TRBJ1-2, with D hard to call. Sequences were obtained from memory CD4+ T cells sorted from blood. Sample subset: CD45RA-negative fraction. The CDR3 loop reads CASSEAAGNYGYTF. CDR3 nucleotide sequence: TGTGCCAGCAGTGAAGCGGCGGGAAACTATGGCTACACCTTC. Variable domain in full (rest from reference TRBV2 and TRBJ1-2): EPEVTQTPSHQVTQMGQEVILRCVPISNHLYFYWYRQILGQKVEFLVSFYNNEISEKSEIFDDQFSVERPDGSNFTLKIRSTKLEDSAMYFCASSEAAGNYGYTFGSGTRLTVV.